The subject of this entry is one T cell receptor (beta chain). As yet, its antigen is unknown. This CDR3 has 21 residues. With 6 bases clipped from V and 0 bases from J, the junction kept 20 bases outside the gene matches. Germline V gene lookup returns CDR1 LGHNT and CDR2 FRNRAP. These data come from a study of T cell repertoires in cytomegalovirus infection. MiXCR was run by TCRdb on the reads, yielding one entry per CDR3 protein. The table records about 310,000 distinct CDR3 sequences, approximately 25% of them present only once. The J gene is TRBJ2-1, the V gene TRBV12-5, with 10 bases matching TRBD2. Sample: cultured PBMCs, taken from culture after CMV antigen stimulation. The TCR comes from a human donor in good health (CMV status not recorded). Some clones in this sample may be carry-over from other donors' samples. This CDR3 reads CASGSKPPGLALPSSYNEQFF. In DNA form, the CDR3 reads TGTGCTAGTGGCTCAAAACCCCCGGGACTAGCGCTCCCGAGCTCCTACAATGAGCAGTTCTTC.